These T cell receptor beta chains were read from a single sample in a study of PD-1 blockade in classical Hodgkin lymphoma. Produced via immunoSEQ multiplex PCR; TCRdb's table is partial and in-frame only. Of more than 90,000 clones in the sample, approximately 78% were seen once. Sequenced here: peripheral blood mononuclear cells (PBMCs), sampled before the fourth cycle of nivolumab. Source of these receptors: a human donor with classical Hodgkin lymphoma. Both conserved end residues are part of each CDR3. D genes are given only for firm matches. Size is stated for part of the rows, as once, few or many counts, or as a class when the clone is expanded.

d_gene,v_gene,abundance,j_gene,len,CDR3nt,CDR3aa
NA,TRBV7-2,many,TRBJ1-2,14,TGTGCCAGCAGCTCCAGGTCAGGAAACTATGGCTACACCTTC,CASSSRSGNYGYTF
NA,TRBV5-1,NA,TRBJ2-7,13,TGCGCCAGCAGCTTAGGGGACCCCTACGAGCAGTACTTC,CASSLGDPYEQYF
TRBD1,TRBV7-6,NA,TRBJ1-1,15,TGTGCCAGCAGCAACCGACAGGGGCTGAACACTGAAGCTTTCTTT,CASSNRQGLNTEAFF
NA,TRBV27,once,TRBJ1-2,13,TGTGCCAGCAGTTTCCAGGGAGGGTATGGCTACACCTTC,CASSFQGGYGYTF
NA,TRBV19,NA,TRBJ2-7,14,TGTGCCAGTAGTAGAGATTGGAGGTCCTACGAGCAGTACTTC,CASSRDWRSYEQYF
NA,TRBV11-1,NA,TRBJ2-1,15,TGTGCCAGCAGCTTAGGAGCCCCAGGGGACAATGAGCAGTTCTTC,CASSLGAPGDNEQFF
NA,TRBV6-1,NA,TRBJ1-5,16,TGTGCCAGCAGTGTGGCGGATATATATAGCAATCAGCCCCAGCATTTT,CASSVADIYSNQPQHF
NA,TRBV9,NA,TRBJ2-1,15,TGTGCCAGCAGCGTAGTAGGTGGGCGGTACAATGAGCAGTTCTTC,CASSVVGGRYNEQFF
NA,TRBV28,NA,TRBJ2-5,15,TGTGCCAGCAGTCCCCCGTACGCCGGCGGTGAGACCCAGTACTTC,CASSPPYAGGETQYF
TRBD1,TRBV28,many,TRBJ2-1,16,TGTGCCAGCACCGAACCGGGACAGAGATTGTACAATGAGCAGTTCTTC,CASTEPGQRLYNEQFF
NA,TRBV7-9,NA,TRBJ1-2,14,TGTGCCAGCAGCCTTACATCCTTGAACTATGGCTACACCTTC,CASSLTSLNYGYTF
TRBD2,TRBV6-5,NA,TRBJ2-1,15,TGTGCCAGCAAGGCTACTAGCGGGAGTTACAATGAGCAGTTCTTC,CASKATSGSYNEQFF
NA,TRBV11-2,NA,TRBJ2-3,18,TGTGCCAGCAGCTTAGATCTAAGGGGCGGGGGCCGCACAGATACGCAGTATTTT,CASSLDLRGGGRTDTQYF
TRBD2,TRBV6-5,NA,TRBJ2-7,12,TGTGCCAGCAAGGGGACTACCTACGAGCAGTACTTC,CASKGTTYEQYF
TRBD2,TRBV5-1,NA,TRBJ2-3,14,TGCGCCAGCAGCTTGTCTACTAGCGGGGGGCCGCAGTATTTT,CASSLSTSGGPQYF
TRBD1,TRBV10-3,NA,TRBJ1-4,18,TGTGCCATCAGTGAAGGACGGACAGGCCGGGGGGGTAATGAAAAACTGTTTTTT,CAISEGRTGRGGNEKLFF
TRBD1,TRBV5-4,NA,TRBJ1-2,15,TGTGCCAGCAGCTTGCCGGACAGGGGTACCTATGGCTACACCTTC,CASSLPDRGTYGYTF